This T cell receptor beta chain was profiled in a study of Ad26.COV2.S vaccination and SARS-CoV-2 variants. Study context: Once or twice, 56 days apart, Ad26.COV2.S was delivered intramuscularly.

Germline CDR1 is SGHRS and CDR2 is YFSETQ. Germline trimming cut 2 bases from V and 4 bases from J; bases unmatched to any gene: 7. The CDR3 covers 15 residues. Profiling relied on immunoSEQ multiplex PCR, and the TCRdb table lists in-frame clones only, not all of them. The data show 350,000 to 500,000 clones, with 90% seen just once and approximately 4.5% held by the top ten. This sample's treatment: about 20 received Ad26.COV2.S at low or high dose, single or two shots; a few received placebo; per-sample allocation not given. Sampling occurred on day 63 after the first vaccine or placebo injection.

The specimen was peripheral blood, collected in a trial of Ad26.COV2.S vaccine versus placebo. The TCR comes from a person between 18 and 65 years old who received the Ad26.COV2.S COVID-19 vaccine or a placebo. The chain links TRBV5-1 to TRBJ2-3; 7 positions agree with TRBD2. The CDR3 spells CASSFRGRGADTQYF. The DNA of the CDR3 is TGCGCCAGCAGCTTCCGCGGGAGAGGCGCAGATACGCAGTATTTT. Variable domain in full (rest from reference TRBV5-1 and TRBJ2-3): KAGVTQTPRYLIKTRGQQVTLSCSPISGHRSVSWYQQTPGQGLQFLFEYFSETQRNKGNFPGRFSGRQFSNSRSEMNVSTLELGDSALYLCASSFRGRGADTQYFGPGTRLTVL.